The T cell receptor beta chain described here comes from a study of a mutant IDH1 vaccine in newly diagnosed glioma. At the level of the study: Administration of eight vaccinations to patients took place in weeks 1, 3, 5, 7, 11, 15, 19, 23. In some groups vaccination began 4-6 weeks post-radiotherapy; others received it with temozolomide. Earlier treatment was radiotherapy, temozolomide, or both, with most getting both.

Details on this clone: Its specificity is unknown.

V shed 11 bases, J shed 6 bases, and the junction held 11 bases outside the gene matches. The CDR3 has 13 residues. Germline CDR1 WSHSY, CDR2 SAAADI. Time point of the sample: week 11, during vaccination. Doses comprised 300 ug of mutant IDH1 20-mer peptide each, plus topical imiquimod. Donors had new WHO grade 3 or 4 IDH1-mutant, ATRX-lost astrocytomas. Assay used: immunoSEQ multiplex PCR; TCRdb lists only in-frame clones, some missing. Of about 120,000 clones listed, 85% to 90% are singletons. This TCR was sampled from a woman between 50 and 59 years old with glioma. The chain is built from TRBV10-2 and TRBJ2-3, with 7 bases lining up with TRBD1. Material: PBMCs, obtained from a glioma patient whose treatment included an IDH1 peptide vaccine. The CDR3 region has the DNA TGCGCCGGAACCGGGACAGCTATGGATACGCAGTATTTT. Translation gives CAGTGTAMDTQYF.